This T cell receptor beta chain was sequenced in a study of metastatic and nonmetastatic thyroid tumors (dated by TCRdb to about 2020). Broadly, across the study: Repertoires were compared across peripheral blood and tumor or nodule tissue samples from malignant and benign thyroid patients. What the study reported, not specific to this receptor: In both blood and tumor samples, TCR beta diversity was reported to be significantly higher in malignant tumors than in benign nodules.

There are 14 amino acids in the CDR3, from cysteine to phenylalanine inclusive. Just the 42-base CDR3 DNA is kept, in frame starting at base 1. CDR1 and CDR2, per the germline V gene (reference sequence), are DFQATT and SNEGSKA. The V end loses 6 bases and the J end loses 0 bases, and a stretch of 12 bases separates them. To note about this clone: This clone's antigen is unknown. Per-base quality was not reported, and no clone a single base away is much larger than it.

No treatment had been received by any patient before thyroid surgery. Using T-cell receptor beta sequencing, the study looked back at clinical samples from patients collected from about 2011 to 2018. The library was obtained by PCR. Reads for this sample came from an Illumina HiSeq 4000. High-throughput sequencing was used to profile the TCR beta-chain CDR3 region of every patient. Under the source paper's analysis protocol: Drawing on CDR3 differences between clinicopathological groups, the researchers built a classifier meant to tell apart patients with distant-metastatic papillary thyroid cancer. To measure repertoire diversity the researchers used the Shannon index, while the Morisita-Horn index served to gauge how similar the tumor and blood repertoires were. The public sequencing data were trimmed at Q25 with fastp and processed into clonotypes with MiXCR by TCRdb, which kept only in-frame beta chains. TCRdb's processing, not the study's, gives the V and J calls here. A total of 19,000 or so clones appear in this sample, about 28% of them only once. The biggest ten clones account for 12% to 15% of the sample.

The receptor's source is a male donor with papillary thyroid cancer or a benign thyroid nodule (not recorded which). Some clones in this sample may be carry-over from other donors' samples. The sequence joins TRBV20-1 to TRBJ1-3; there is no confident call for the D gene. Sequencing was carried out using tumor tissue. The CDR3 protein is CSALGPNSGNTIYF. The sequenced DNA is TGCAGTGCCCTCGGACCGAACTCTGGAAACACCATATATTTT.